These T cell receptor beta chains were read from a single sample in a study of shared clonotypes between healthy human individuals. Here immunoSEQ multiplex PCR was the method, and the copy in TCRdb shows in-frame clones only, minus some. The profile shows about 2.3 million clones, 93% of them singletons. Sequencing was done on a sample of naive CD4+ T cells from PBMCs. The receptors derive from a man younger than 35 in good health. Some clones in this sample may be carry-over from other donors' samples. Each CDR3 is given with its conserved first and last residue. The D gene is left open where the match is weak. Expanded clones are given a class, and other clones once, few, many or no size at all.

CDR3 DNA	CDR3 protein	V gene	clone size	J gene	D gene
TGTGCCAGCTCACCGACGTTAGACAGTTGGGAACTGTTTTTT	CASSPTLDSWELFF	TRBV18	few	TRBJ1-4	.
TGTGCCAGCAGCCCCTCCCCTGGGACAGGGTACGACGAGCAGTACTTC	CASSPSPGTGYDEQYF	TRBV4-2	once	TRBJ2-7	TRBD1
TGTGCCAGCAGTTACGAGACGGGAGGGGCCTACGAGCAGTACTTC	CASSYETGGAYEQYF	TRBV6-6	.	TRBJ2-7	TRBD2
TGCGCCAGCAGCACCGGGACTGCCACAGATACGCAGTATTTT	CASSTGTATDTQYF	TRBV5-1	few	TRBJ2-3	.
TGTGCCAGCAGCTCGCCGGGACAGGGCGACAATGAGCAGTTCTTC	CASSSPGQGDNEQFF	TRBV11-2	.	TRBJ2-1	TRBD1
TGTGCCAGCAGTTTATGGACTAGCGGGAGGCAGGGTGAGCAGTTCTTC	CASSLWTSGRQGEQFF	TRBV27	.	TRBJ2-1	TRBD2
TGTGCCAGCAGCGCCGGGACGGCGGGAACTAATGAAAAACTGTTTTTT	CASSAGTAGTNEKLFF	TRBV7-8	.	TRBJ1-4	.
TGTGCCAGCAGCTTGAAAACAGCGAACACCGGGGAGCTGTTTTTT	CASSLKTANTGELFF	TRBV5-4	.	TRBJ2-2	.
TGCAGCGTTGGGCTGCAGACAGGCTATGGCTACACCTTC	CSVGLQTGYGYTF	TRBV29-1	.	TRBJ1-2	.
TGTGCCAGCAGCCAACCGAGCGGCCCCGGTGGGACCGGGGAGCTGTTTTTT	CASSQPSGPGGTGELFF	TRBV4-2	.	TRBJ2-2	.
TGTGCCAGCAGGGTTGGCGGGAGGGGCTACGAGCAGTACTTC	CASRVGGRGYEQYF	TRBV2	.	TRBJ2-7	TRBD2
TGCAGCGTTGAGGAGCAGCGCTTGCAGTTCTTC	CSVEEQRLQFF	TRBV29-1	.	TRBJ2-1	.
TGTGCCAGCAGTTTAATTTCCGATGAGCAGTTCTTC	CASSLISDEQFF	TRBV28	.	TRBJ2-1	.
TGTGCCTGGATCGGCGACGGGGAGACCCAGTACTTC	CAWIGDGETQYF	TRBV30	.	TRBJ2-5	.
TGTGCCAGCAGCGTAAGGCTGATGACAGGGAAGAGTAACTATGGCTACACCTTC	CASSVRLMTGKSNYGYTF	TRBV7-9	few	TRBJ1-2	TRBD1
TGTGCCAGCAGTTTTTCGGGAGGACAGAACTATGGCTACACCTTC	CASSFSGGQNYGYTF	TRBV6-5	once	TRBJ1-2	.
TGTGCCAGCAGCTTAGTGGGCAGCAACATTCAGTACTTC	CASSLVGSNIQYF	TRBV7-9	few	TRBJ2-4	.
TGTGCCAGCAGCTTAGATGGTTCTAGGCCTACCCAGTACTTC	CASSLDGSRPTQYF	TRBV11-2	.	TRBJ2-5	.
TGCGCCAGCAGCTTGGGGGCATATGAAAAACTGTTTTTT	CASSLGAYEKLFF	TRBV5-1	.	TRBJ1-4	.
TGTGCCAGTAGTATGAAAAGTGGAACATCCAGGGGGCTCCCGGCCGGCTACACCTTC	CASSMKSGTSRGLPAGYTF	TRBV19	.	TRBJ1-2	TRBD1
TGCGCCAGCAGTGATAGAAACCCAACCGGGGCAGACCAAACAAAGGGCTTC	CASSDRNPTGADQTKGF	TRBV10-1	.	TRBJ2-7	.
TGTGCCAGCGGTTGGGACAGGGGCTACGAGCAGTACTTC	CASGWDRGYEQYF	TRBV2	once	TRBJ2-7	TRBD1
TGTGCCTGCAGCCTCTGGGGGGAAGGAGAGACCCAGTACTTC	CACSLWGEGETQYF	TRBV7-2	.	TRBJ2-5	.
TGTGCCAGCAGCTCCCTAGCGGGAGCCGGGGAGCTGTTTTTT	CASSSLAGAGELFF	TRBV5-6	.	TRBJ2-2	TRBD2
TGTGCCTGGAGTGTTGCTCCTCTCGGCGAGCAGTACTTC	CAWSVAPLGEQYF	TRBV30	.	TRBJ2-7	.
TGTGCCTGGAGTGTACCGTTCCGGGACAGGGCCCTATTGAGCTCCTACAATGAGCAGTTCTTC	CAWSVPFRDRALLSSYNEQFF	TRBV30	.	TRBJ2-1	TRBD1
TGTGCCAGCAGCTTAGCGGGGGAACGCAATGAGCAGTTCTTC	CASSLAGERNEQFF	TRBV7-9	.	TRBJ2-1	.
TGTGCCAGCAGTCAAATGGGACTAGAGCGTGAGCAGTTCTTC	CASSQMGLEREQFF	TRBV28	.	TRBJ2-1	TRBD2
TGTGCCAGCTCAGTCGGGGGGGGGACACCCTCCACTGAAGCTTTCTTT	CASSVGGGTPSTEAFF	TRBV18	.	TRBJ1-1	.
TGTGCCAGCAGCTTAGACCATAGGAGTTCCTACGAGCAGTACTTC	CASSLDHRSSYEQYF	TRBV7-2	.	TRBJ2-7	.
TGTGCCAGCAGTTACTCGGGGGGGCTCAAGGGAGAGACCCAGTACTTC	CASSYSGGLKGETQYF	TRBV6-5	.	TRBJ2-5	.
TGTGCCAGCAGCTTGATCCAGCAAGAGACCCAGTACTTC	CASSLIQQETQYF	TRBV5-8	once	TRBJ2-5	.
TGTGCCAGCAGCTTAGCGCGGGGTACCCAAGAGACCCAGTACTTC	CASSLARGTQETQYF	TRBV7-9	.	TRBJ2-5	.
TGTGCCAGCAGTTTCCACCGACAGGGAGCTTACTACGAGCAGCACTTC	CASSFHRQGAYYEQHF	TRBV28	.	TRBJ2-7	TRBD1
TGTGCCAGCAGTTACTCACTAGCGTCGAGCTCCTACGAGCAGTACTTC	CASSYSLASSSYEQYF	TRBV6-5	once	TRBJ2-7	TRBD2
TGTGCCAGCAGCTTGGGGGGGGCGCACCAAGAGACCCAGTACTTC	CASSLGGAHQETQYF	TRBV5-4	.	TRBJ2-5	.
TGTGCCAGCAGCTTCGACTGGGAAAACGTCGGGAAGGCGGACACCATATATTTT	CASSFDWENVGKADTIYF	TRBV7-9	.	TRBJ1-3	.
TGTGCCAGCAGCACCCGGGGACAGGGGAGATCTTACGAGCAGTACTTC	CASSTRGQGRSYEQYF	TRBV11-2	.	TRBJ2-7	TRBD1
TGTGCCAGCACCAAGACAGGGGCCCAAGAGACCCAGTACTTC	CASTKTGAQETQYF	TRBV28	.	TRBJ2-5	TRBD1
TGCGCCAGCAGCTCCGGACTAGCGGGAGGGCCCTACAATGAGCAGTTCTTC	CASSSGLAGGPYNEQFF	TRBV5-1	.	TRBJ2-1	TRBD2
TGTGCCAGCAGTTCCGGACAGGCGAGCAATCAGCCCCAGCATTTT	CASSSGQASNQPQHF	TRBV28	.	TRBJ1-5	TRBD1
TGCGCCAGCAGCTTGGCCCTCGGGATCACCGGGGAGCTGTTTTTT	CASSLALGITGELFF	TRBV5-1	.	TRBJ2-2	.
TGTGCCAGCAGCTTACTTGGGTCCCGCTCCTACGAGCAGTACTTC	CASSLLGSRSYEQYF	TRBV7-2	.	TRBJ2-7	.
TGTGCCAGCTCACCAAGAGGGGCTACTGAAGCTTTCTTT	CASSPRGATEAFF	TRBV18	.	TRBJ1-1	.
TGTGCCAGCAGTTTGGGAGGAGGGGATTTAACGCCCCAGCATTTT	CASSLGGGDLTPQHF	TRBV28	.	TRBJ1-5	.
TGTGCCAGCAGCCGCGGACTAGCGGGCTCCTACGAGCAGTACTTC	CASSRGLAGSYEQYF	TRBV27	.	TRBJ2-7	TRBD2
TGTGCCAGCGGTTCACGGAGAGGTCAGCCCCAGCATTTT	CASGSRRGQPQHF	TRBV6-6	.	TRBJ1-5	.
TGCAGCGTTGAAAGGGCTAGGCCAGATACGCAGTATTTT	CSVERARPDTQYF	TRBV29-1	.	TRBJ2-3	.
TGTGCCAGCAGCGTAGACAATGCCGGTGAGCAGTTCTTC	CASSVDNAGEQFF	TRBV9	.	TRBJ2-1	.
TGCAGTGCTGGAAGCGTGGAGACCCAGTACTTC	CSAGSVETQYF	TRBV20-1	.	TRBJ2-5	.
TGTGCCAGCAGTGTTGGGCTCGGCCTTCGAGGGCAGTACTTC	CASSVGLGLRGQYF	TRBV2	.	TRBJ2-7	.
TGTGCCAGCAGCCCCTGGGCAGACAACACCGGGGAGCTGTTTTTT	CASSPWADNTGELFF	TRBV9	.	TRBJ2-2	.
TGCGCCAGCAGCTCCCTACAGGGATACGCGCAGTACTTC	CASSSLQGYAQYF	TRBV5-1	.	TRBJ2-7	.
TGTGCCAGCAGTTTAATCAGGGCGTCGGCTTTCTTT	CASSLIRASAFF	TRBV28	few	TRBJ1-1	.
TGTGCCAGCGGACAAACTAAATATGGAAACACCATATATTTT	CASGQTKYGNTIYF	TRBV28	.	TRBJ1-3	.
TGTGCCAGCAGTTTGTTCCGGTTAACTGAAGCTTTCTTT	CASSLFRLTEAFF	TRBV27	.	TRBJ1-1	.
TGTGCCAGCAGCTTAATCTTGACAAACCAAGAGACCCAGTACTTC	CASSLILTNQETQYF	TRBV7-2	once	TRBJ2-5	.
TGTGCCAGCTCACTCTATTCAGGGGGGTACGAGCAGTACTTC	CASSLYSGGYEQYF	TRBV18	.	TRBJ2-7	.
TGTGCCAGTAGTATAGATTTCAACAGGAGAACTAATGAAAAACTGTTTTTT	CASSIDFNRRTNEKLFF	TRBV19	.	TRBJ1-4	.
TGTGCCAGCAACCCGACGGGGGATTCATTGGAGACCCAGTACTTC	CASNPTGDSLETQYF	TRBV6-1	once	TRBJ2-5	.